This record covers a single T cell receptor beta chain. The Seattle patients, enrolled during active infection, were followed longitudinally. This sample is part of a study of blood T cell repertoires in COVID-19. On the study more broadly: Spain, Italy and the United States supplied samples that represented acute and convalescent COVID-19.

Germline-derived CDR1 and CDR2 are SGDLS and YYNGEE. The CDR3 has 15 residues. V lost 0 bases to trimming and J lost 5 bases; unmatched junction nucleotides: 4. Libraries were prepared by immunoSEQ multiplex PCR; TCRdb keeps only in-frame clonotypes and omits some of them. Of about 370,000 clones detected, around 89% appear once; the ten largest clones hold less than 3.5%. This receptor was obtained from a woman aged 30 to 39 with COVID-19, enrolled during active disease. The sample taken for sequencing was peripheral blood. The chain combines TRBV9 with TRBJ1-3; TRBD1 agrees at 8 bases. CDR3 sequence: CASSVGQGTRNTIYF. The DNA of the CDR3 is TGTGCCAGCAGCGTAGGACAGGGGACAAGAAACACCATATATTTT.